The clone carrying this T cell receptor beta chain is a singleton in its sample. Antigen unknown. There are 17 residues in the CDR3. Trimming cost V 0 bases and J 1 base; bases outside gene matches: 3. Germline lookup yields CDR1 LGHNA and CDR2 YNFKEQ. PCR used 60 Vbeta primers and 13 Jbeta primers. Measured with immunoSEQ multiplex PCR; TCRdb has only the in-frame clones, and not every one. The sample lists 200,000 to 250,000 clones, just over 75% occurring once. These data originate in a study of cytomegalovirus exposure and HLA in healthy donors. General study findings and limits: TCR association rates varied by HLA locus in a later analysis, with DRB1 highest and HLA-C lowest. Most CMV-associated TCR beta chains appeared HLA-restricted in a later analysis. Reportedly, a later analysis found an Asian-associated ancestry cluster had fewer N-insertions than the roughly 700-donor mean. It has been reported that TCR beta sequences accurately predicted the HLA-A and HLA-B alleles of most subjects.

The sequence derives from a woman aged 55 to 70 in good health and CMV-seropositive. This chain uses TRBV4-2 with TRBJ2-1, with TRBD2 matching over 10 bases. The sample comprised PBMCs. The CDR3 loop reads CASSQDRTSGSYNEQFF. In DNA form, the CDR3 reads TGTGCCAGCAGCCAAGATAGGACTAGCGGATCCTACAATGAGCAGTTCTTC.